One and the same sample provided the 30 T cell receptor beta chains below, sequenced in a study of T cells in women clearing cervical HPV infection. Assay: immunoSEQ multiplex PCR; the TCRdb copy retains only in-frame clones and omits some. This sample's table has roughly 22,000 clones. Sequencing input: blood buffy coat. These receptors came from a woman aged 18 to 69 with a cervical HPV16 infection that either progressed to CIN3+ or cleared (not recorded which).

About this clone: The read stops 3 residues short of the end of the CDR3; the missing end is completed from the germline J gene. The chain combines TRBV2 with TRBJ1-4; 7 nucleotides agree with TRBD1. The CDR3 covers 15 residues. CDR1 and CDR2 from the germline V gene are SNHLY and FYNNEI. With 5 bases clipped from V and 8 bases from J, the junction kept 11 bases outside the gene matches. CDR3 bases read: TGTGCCAGCAGTCCGGGACAGCTCTTACACGAAAAA. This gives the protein CASSPGQLLHEK. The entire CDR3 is CASSPGQLLHEKLFF. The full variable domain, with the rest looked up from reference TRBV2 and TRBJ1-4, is EPEVTQTPSHQVTQMGQEVILRCVPISNHLYFYWYRQILGQKVEFLVSFYNNEISEKSEIFDDQFSVERPDGSNFTLKIRSTKLEDSAMYFCASSPGQLLHEKLFFGSGTQLSVL.

The DNA read from the CDR3 is TGTGCCAGCAGCTTAGCGCCGACAACGAACACCGGGGAG. It translates to CASSLAPTTNTGE. The CDR3 in full is CASSLAPTTNTGELFF. The rearrangement uses TRBV7-2 and TRBJ2-2; D gene unclear. The read terminates 3 residues before the CDR3 end, so the remaining end is supplied by the germline J gene. CDR1 is SGHTA, CDR2 FQGNSA, per germline. The CDR3 spans 16 residues. Trimming pared 0 bases from V and 0 bases from J, leaving 8 bases between.

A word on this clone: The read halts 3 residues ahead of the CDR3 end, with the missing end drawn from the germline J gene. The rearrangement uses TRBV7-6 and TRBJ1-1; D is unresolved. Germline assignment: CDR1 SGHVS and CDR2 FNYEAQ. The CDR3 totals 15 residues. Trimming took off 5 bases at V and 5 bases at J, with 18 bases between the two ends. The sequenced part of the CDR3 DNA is TGTGCCAGCAGCCTCCGTGAAAAGGTTTCTACTGAA. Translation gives CASSLREKVSTE. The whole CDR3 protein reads CASSLREKVSTEAFF.

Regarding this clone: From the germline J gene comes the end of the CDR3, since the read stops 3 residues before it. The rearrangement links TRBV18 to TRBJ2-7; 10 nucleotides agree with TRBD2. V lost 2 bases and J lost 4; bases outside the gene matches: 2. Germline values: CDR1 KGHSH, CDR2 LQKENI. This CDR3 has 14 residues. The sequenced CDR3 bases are TGTGCCAGCTCACCAAGCGGGGGGGCTTACGAG. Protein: CASSPSGGAYE. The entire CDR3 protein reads CASSPSGGAYEQYF.

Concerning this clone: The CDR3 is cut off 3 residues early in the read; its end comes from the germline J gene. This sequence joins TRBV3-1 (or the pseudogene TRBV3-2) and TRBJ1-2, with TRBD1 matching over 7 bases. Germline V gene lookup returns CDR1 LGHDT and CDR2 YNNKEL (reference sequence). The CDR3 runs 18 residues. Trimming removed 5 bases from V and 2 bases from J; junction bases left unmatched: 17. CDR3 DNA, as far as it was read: TGTGCCAGCAGCAACCATTACCTAAGACAGGGTTTAAACTATGGC. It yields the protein CASSNHYLRQGLNYG. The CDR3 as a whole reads CASSNHYLRQGLNYGYTF.

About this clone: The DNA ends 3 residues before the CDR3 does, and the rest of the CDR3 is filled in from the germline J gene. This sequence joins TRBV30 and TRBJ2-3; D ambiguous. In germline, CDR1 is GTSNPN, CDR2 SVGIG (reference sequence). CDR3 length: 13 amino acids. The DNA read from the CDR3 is TGTGCCTGGAGTGGCGATATCCAAGAGACG. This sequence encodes CAWSGDIQET. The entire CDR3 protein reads CAWSGDIQETQYF.

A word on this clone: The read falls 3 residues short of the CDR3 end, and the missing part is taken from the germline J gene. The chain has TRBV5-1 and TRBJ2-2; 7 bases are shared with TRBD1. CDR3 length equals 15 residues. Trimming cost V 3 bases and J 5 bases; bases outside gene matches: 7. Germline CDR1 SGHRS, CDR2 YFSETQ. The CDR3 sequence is CASSYGTEVTGELFF. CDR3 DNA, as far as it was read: TGCGCCAGCAGCTACGGGACAGAAGTTACCGGGGAG.

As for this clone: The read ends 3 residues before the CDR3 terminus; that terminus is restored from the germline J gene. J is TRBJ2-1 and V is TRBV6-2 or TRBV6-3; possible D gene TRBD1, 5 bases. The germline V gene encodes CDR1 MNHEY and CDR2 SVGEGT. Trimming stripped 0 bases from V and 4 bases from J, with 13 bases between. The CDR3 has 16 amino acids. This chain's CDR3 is CASSYSGASSYNEQFF. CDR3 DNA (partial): TGTGCCAGCAGTTACTCAGGGGCAAGTTCATACAATGAG.

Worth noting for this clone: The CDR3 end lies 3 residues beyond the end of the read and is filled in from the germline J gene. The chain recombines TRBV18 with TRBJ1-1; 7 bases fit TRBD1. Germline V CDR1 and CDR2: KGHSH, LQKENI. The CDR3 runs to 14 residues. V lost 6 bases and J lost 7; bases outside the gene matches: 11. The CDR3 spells CASSREGAGGEAFF. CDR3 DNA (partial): TGTGCCAGCTCCCGAGAGGGGGCGGGTGGTGAA. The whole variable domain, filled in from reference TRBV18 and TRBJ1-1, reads NAGVMQNPRHLVRRRGQEARLRCSPMKGHSHVYWYRQLPEEGLKFMVYLQKENIIDESGMPKERFSAEFPKEGPSILRIQQVVRGDSAAYFCASSREGAGGEAFFGQGTRLTVV.

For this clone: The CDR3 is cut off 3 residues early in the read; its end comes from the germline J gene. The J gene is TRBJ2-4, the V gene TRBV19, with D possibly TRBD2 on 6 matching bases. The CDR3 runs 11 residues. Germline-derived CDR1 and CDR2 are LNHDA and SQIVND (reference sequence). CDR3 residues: CASSIQGGQYF. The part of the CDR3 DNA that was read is TGTGCCAGTAGTATTCAGGGAGGT.

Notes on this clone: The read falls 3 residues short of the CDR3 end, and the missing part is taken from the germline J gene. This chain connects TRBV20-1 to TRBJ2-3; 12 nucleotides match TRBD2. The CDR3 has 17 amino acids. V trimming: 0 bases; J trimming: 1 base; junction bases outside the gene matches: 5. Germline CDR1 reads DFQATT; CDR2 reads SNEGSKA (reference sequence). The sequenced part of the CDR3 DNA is TGCAGTGCTAGAGATCTCTGGACTAGCGGGGGCACAGATACG. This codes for CSARDLWTSGGTDT. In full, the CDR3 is CSARDLWTSGGTDTQYF.

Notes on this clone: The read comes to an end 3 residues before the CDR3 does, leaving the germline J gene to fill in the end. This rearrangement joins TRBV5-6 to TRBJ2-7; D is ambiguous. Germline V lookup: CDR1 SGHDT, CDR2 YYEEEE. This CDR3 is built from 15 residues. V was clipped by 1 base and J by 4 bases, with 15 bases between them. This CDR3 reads CASSLTRARVYEQYF. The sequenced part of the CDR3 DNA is TGTGCCAGCAGCTTGACAAGGGCAAGGGTTTACGAG.

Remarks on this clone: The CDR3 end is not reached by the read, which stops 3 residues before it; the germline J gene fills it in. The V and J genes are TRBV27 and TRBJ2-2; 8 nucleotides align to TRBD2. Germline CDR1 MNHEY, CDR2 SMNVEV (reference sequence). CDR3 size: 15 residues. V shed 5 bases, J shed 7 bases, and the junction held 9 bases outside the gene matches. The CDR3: CASSPVRGGVGELFF. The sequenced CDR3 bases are TGTGCCAGCAGTCCCGTCCGGGGGGGCGTCGGGGAG.

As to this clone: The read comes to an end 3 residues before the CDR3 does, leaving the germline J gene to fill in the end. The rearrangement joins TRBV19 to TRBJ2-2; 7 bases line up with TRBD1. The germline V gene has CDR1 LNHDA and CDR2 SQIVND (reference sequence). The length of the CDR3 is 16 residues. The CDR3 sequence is CASSSQAGQANEKLFF. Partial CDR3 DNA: TGTGCCAGTAGTTCCCAGGCCGGACAGGCTAATGAAAAG.

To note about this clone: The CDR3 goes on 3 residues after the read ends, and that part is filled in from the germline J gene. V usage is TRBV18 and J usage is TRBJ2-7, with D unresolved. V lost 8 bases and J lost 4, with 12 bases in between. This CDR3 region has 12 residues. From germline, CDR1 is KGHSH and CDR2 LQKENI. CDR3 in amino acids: CASAPLRYEQYF. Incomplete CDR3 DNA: TGTGCCAGCGCGCCCCTCCGATACGAG.

This CDR3 reads CASSLDPSGTDTYTF. The sequenced CDR3 bases are TGTGCCAGCAGCTTAGATCCGTCCGGGACAGATACC. The chain couples TRBV11-2 to TRBJ1-2; 7 nucleotides align to TRBD1. Read coverage stops 3 residues before the CDR3 terminus; the germline J gene supplies the remainder. Germline assignment: CDR1 SGHAT and CDR2 FQNNGV. This CDR3 is 15 amino acids long.

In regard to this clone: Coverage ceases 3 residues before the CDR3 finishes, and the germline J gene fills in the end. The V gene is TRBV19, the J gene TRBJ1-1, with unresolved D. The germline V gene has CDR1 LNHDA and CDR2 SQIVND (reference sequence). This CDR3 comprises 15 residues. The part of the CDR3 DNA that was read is TGTGCCAGTAGTAAACTAGCGGGAAACTCCTACGAG. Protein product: CASSKLAGNSYE. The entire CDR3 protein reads CASSKLAGNSYEAFF.

CDR3 DNA (partial): TGTGCCAGCTCACCCTTGGGGGGAGAGAAAATAGAGCGGACTGAA. As protein: CASSPLGGEKIERTE. The full CDR3 protein reads CASSPLGGEKIERTEAFF. The V gene is TRBV18, the J gene TRBJ1-1; perhaps TRBD1 as D (5 bases). The read ends 3 residues shy of where the CDR3 ends; the end is completed using the germline J gene. The CDR3 sequence is 18 residues long. Trimming left V 3 bases short and J 5 bases short, with 25 bases between. The germline V gene has CDR1 KGHSH and CDR2 LQKENI.

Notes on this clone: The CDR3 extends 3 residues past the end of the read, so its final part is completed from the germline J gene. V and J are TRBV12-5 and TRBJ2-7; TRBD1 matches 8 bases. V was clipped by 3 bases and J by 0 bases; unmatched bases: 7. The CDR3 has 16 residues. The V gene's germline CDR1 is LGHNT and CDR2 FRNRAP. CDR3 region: CASGFTGQEISYEQYF. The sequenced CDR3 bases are TGTGCTAGTGGTTTTACGGGACAGGAAATCTCCTACGAG.

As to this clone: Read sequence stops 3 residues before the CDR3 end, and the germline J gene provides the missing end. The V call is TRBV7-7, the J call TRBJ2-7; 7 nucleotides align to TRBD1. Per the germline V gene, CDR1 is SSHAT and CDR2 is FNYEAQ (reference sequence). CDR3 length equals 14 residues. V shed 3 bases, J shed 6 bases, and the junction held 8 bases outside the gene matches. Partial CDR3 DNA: TGTGCCAGCAGCTTTACAGGGGAGCTTAGCGAG. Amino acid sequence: CASSFTGELSE. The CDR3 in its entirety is CASSFTGELSEQYF.

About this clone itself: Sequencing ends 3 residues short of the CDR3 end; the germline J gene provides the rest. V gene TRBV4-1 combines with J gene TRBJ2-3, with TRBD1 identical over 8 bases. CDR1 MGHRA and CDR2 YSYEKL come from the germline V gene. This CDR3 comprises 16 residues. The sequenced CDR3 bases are TGCGCCAGCAGCCAGTCCCCAGGGGGCCGCAATCAGCCG. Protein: CASSQSPGGRNQP. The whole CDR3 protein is CASSQSPGGRNQPQYF.

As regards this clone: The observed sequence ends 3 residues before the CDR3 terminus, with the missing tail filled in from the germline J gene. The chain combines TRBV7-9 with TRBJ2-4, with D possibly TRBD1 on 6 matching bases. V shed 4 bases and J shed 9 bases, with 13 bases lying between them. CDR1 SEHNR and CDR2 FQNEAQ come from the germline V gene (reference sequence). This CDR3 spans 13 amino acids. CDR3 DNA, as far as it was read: TGTGCCAGCAGCTCAACAGGGTCGAGCATT. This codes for CASSSTGSSI. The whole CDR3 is CASSSTGSSIQYF.

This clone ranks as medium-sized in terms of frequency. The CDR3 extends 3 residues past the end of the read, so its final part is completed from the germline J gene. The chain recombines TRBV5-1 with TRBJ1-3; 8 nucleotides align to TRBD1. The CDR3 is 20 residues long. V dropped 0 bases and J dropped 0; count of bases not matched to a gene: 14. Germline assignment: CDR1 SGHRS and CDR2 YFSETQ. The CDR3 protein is CASSLVPQPGQESSGNTIYF. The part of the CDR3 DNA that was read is TGCGCCAGCAGCTTGGTGCCCCAACCGGGACAGGAGAGCTCTGGAAACACC.

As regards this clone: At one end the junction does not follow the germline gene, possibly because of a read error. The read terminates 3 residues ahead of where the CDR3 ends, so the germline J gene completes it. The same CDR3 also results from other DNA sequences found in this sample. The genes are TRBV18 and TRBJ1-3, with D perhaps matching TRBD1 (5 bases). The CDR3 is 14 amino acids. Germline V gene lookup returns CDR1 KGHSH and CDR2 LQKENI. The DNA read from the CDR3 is TGTGCCAGCTCACCATCAGGGACTGGAAACACG. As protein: CASSPSGTGNT. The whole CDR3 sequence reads CASSPSGTGNTIYF. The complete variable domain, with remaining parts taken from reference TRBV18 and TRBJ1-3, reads NAGVMQNPRHLVRRRGQEARLRCSPMKGHSHVYWYRQLPEEGLKFMVYLQKENIIDESGMPKERFSAEFPKEGPSILRIQQVVRGDSAAYFCASSPSGTGNTIYFGEGSWLTVV.

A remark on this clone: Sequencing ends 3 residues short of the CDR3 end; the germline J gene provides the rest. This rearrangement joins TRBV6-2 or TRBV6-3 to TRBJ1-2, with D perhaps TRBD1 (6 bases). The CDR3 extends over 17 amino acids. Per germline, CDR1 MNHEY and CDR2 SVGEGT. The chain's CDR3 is CASSFVGAGVLSYDYTF. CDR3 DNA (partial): TGTGCCAGCAGTTTTGTTGGCGCAGGGGTGTTATCCTACGAC.

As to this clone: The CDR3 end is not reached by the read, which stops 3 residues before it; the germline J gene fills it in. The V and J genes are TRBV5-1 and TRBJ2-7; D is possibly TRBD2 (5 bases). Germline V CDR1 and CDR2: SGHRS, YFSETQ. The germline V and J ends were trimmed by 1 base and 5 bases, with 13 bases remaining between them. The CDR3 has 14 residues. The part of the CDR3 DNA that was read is TGCGCCAGCAGCTTGACTAGTGATACCCACGAG. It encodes CASSLTSDTHE. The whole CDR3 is CASSLTSDTHEQYF.

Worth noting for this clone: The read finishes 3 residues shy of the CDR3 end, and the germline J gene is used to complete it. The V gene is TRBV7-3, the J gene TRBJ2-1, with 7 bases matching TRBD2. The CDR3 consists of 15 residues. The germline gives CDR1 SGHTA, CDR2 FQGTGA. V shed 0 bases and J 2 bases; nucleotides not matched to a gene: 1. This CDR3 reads CASSLTSGPYNEQFF. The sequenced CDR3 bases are TGTGCCAGCAGCTTAACTAGCGGGCCCTACAATGAG.

CDR3 residues: CSASDTQSSGANVLFF. CDR3 DNA, as far as it was read: TGCAGTGCTAGCGACACGCAGAGCTCTGGGGCCAACGTA. The V gene is TRBV20-1, the J gene TRBJ1-4; D possibly corresponds to TRBD1 (5 bases). The observed sequence ends 3 residues before the CDR3 terminus, with the missing tail filled in from the germline J gene. The CDR3 runs to 16 residues. Germline assignment: CDR1 DFQATT and CDR2 SNEGSKA (reference sequence).

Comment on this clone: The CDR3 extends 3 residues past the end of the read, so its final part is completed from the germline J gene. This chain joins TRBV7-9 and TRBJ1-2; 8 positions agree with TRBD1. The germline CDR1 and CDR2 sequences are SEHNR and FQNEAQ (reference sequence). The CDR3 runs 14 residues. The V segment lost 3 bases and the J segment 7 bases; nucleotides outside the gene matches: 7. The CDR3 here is CASSLTGAQRGYTF. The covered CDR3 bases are TGTGCCAGCAGCTTGACAGGGGCTCAACGTGGC.

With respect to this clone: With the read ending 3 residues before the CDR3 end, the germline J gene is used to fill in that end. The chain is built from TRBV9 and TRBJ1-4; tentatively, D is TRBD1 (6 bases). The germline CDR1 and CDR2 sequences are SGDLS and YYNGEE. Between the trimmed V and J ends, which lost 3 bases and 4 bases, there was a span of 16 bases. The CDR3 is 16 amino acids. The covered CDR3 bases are TGTGCCAGCAGCGGGGCTTTACAGGGCAGTAATGAAAAA. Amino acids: CASSGALQGSNEK. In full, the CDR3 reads CASSGALQGSNEKLFF.